This passage covers 17 T cell receptor beta chains from one sample sequenced in a study of T cells in localized non-small cell lung cancer. This table comes from immunoSEQ multiplex PCR, and its TCRdb copy is limited to in-frame clones, with some not included. The table lists around 25,000 clones, more than 90% of them singletons, with approximately 14% in the top ten. The sample in question was peripheral blood, obtained before any cancer treatment. These receptors came from a man aged 35 to 69 with stage III squamous cell lung carcinoma.

This rearrangement joins TRBV7-2 to TRBJ1-5; TRBD1 agrees at 10 bases. This CDR3 has 15 amino acids. The germline V gene has CDR1 SGHTA and CDR2 FQGNSA. V shed 5 bases and J 3 bases; nucleotides not matched to a gene: 4. This CDR3 reads CASSPDRGPNQPQHF. Written as DNA, the CDR3 is TGTGCCAGCAGCCCAGACAGGGGGCCCAATCAGCCCCAGCATTTT.

The rearrangement joins TRBV4-2 to TRBJ1-2, with D hard to call. The V gene lost 5 bases and the J gene lost 8 bases, with 15 bases spanning the gap. The germline V gene has CDR1 LGHNA and CDR2 YNFKEQ. This CDR3 has 13 residues. The CDR3 is CASSLGVGGGYTF. The CDR3 bases are TGTGCCAGCAGCTTGGGAGTGGGAGGAGGCTACACCTTC.

The chain carries TRBV11-3 and TRBJ2-7; 12 bases match TRBD2. V lost 5 bases, J lost 3 bases, and 5 bases stayed unmatched. The CDR3 has 15 amino acids. In germline, CDR1 is SGHNT, CDR2 YENEEA. For the CDR3, the DNA is TGTGCCAGCAGCGAAGGGGGACTAGCGGGCTACGAGCAGTACTTC. Translating it yields CASSEGGLAGYEQYF.

V gene TRBV5-1 combines with J gene TRBJ1-4; 7 nucleotides line up with TRBD1. The CDR3 has 14 residues. The trim removed 4 bases at V and 4 bases at J, leaving 4 bases unmatched. CDR1 SGHRS and CDR2 YFSETQ come from the germline V gene. As DNA, the CDR3 is TGCGCCAGCAGCCTGACAGGGAATAATGAAAAACTGTTTTTT. Residues: CASSLTGNNEKLFF.

This chain links TRBV5-6 with TRBJ1-1; D perhaps matches TRBD1 (6 bases). V lost 2 bases, J lost 3 bases, and 11 bases lay in between. Germline CDR1 and CDR2: SGHDT and YYEEEE. The CDR3 has 14 amino acids. DNA for the CDR3: TGTGCCAGCAGCTTTGGGGCAGGGGACACTGAAGCTTTCTTT. Translation: CASSFGAGDTEAFF.

The genes are TRBV9 and TRBJ2-5; a weak D match, TRBD2 (6 bases). This CDR3 is built from 14 residues. The V gene's germline CDR1 is SGDLS and CDR2 YYNGEE. The germline V and J ends were trimmed by 4 bases and 5 bases, with 15 bases remaining between them. CDR3 nucleotides: TGTGCCAGCAGCCCGGGCGGGGTTATCGAGACCCAGTACTTC. Protein product: CASSPGGVIETQYF. The full variable domain, with the rest looked up from reference TRBV9 and TRBJ2-5, is DSGVTQTPKHLITATGQRVTLRCSPRSGDLSVYWYQQSLDQGLQFLIQYYNGEERAKGNILERFSAQQFPDLHSELNLSSLELGDSALYFCASSPGGVIETQYFGPGTRLLVL.

The chain links TRBV2 to TRBJ1-1, with D unclear. The CDR3 runs to 13 residues. CDR1 and CDR2 (germline): SNHLY, FYNNEI. V lost 8 bases, J lost 4 bases, and 14 bases lay in between. CDR3 in amino acids: CASFSPLPTEAFF. CDR3 in DNA: TGTGCCAGCTTTTCTCCTCTTCCCACTGAAGCTTTCTTT.

A single count supports this clone. Relative to the germline gene, one junction end is altered; a read error may explain this. The chain recombines TRBV4-2 with TRBJ1-4; 10 bases map to TRBD1. CDR1 and CDR2 from the germline V gene are LGHNA and YNFKEQ. CDR3 length: 16 residues. Here the CDR3 reads CASSQVGRDRGPKLFF. The DNA for the CDR3 is TGTGCCAGCAGTCAAGTGGGACGGGACAGGGGCCCAAAACTGTTTTTT.

The rearrangement links TRBV19 to TRBJ2-1, with 11 bases identical to TRBD2. The germline CDR1 and CDR2 sequences are LNHDA and SQIVND (reference sequence). The J segment lost 8 bases and the V segment lost 1 base, leaving 13 bases of the junction unmatched. The CDR3 loop spans 18 amino acids. CDR3: CASSIGGPGASGRYEQFF. In nucleotides, the CDR3 is TGTGCCAGTAGTATAGGAGGGCCGGGGGCTAGCGGGAGGTATGAGCAGTTCTTC.

The chain uses TRBV5-1 and TRBJ2-2; D is uncertain. This CDR3 spans 15 amino acids. Trimming removed 0 bases from V and 6 bases from J, with 12 bases in between. Germline-derived CDR1 and CDR2 are SGHRS and YFSETQ. Here the CDR3 reads CASSLASSGAGELFF. The DNA of the CDR3 is TGCGCCAGCAGCTTGGCTTCCTCTGGGGCCGGGGAGCTGTTTTTT.

The table lists this clone with a few counts. V is TRBV19 and J is TRBJ1-1; TRBD1 matches 7 bases. The germline gives CDR1 LNHDA, CDR2 SQIVND (reference sequence). CDR3 size: 14 residues. V dropped 3 bases and J dropped 3; count of bases not matched to a gene: 4. The CDR3 nucleotides read TGTGCCAGTAGTATCCAGGGGGGGGACACTGAAGCTTTCTTT. Encoded protein: CASSIQGGDTEAFF.

The chain carries TRBV7-9 and TRBJ1-4, with 7 nucleotides matching TRBD1. The CDR3 runs to 13 residues. Trimming at V came to 4 bases and at J to 8 bases, leaving 4 bases not matched to a gene. Germline CDR1 SEHNR, CDR2 FQNEAQ (reference sequence). As DNA, the CDR3 is TGTGCCAGCAGCTCCCCAGGGGGAGAAAAACTGTTTTTT. It encodes CASSSPGGEKLFF. Full variable domain (outside the CDR3, taken from reference TRBV7-9 and TRBJ1-4): DTGVSQNPRHKITKRGQNVTFRCDPISEHNRLYWYRQTLGQGPEFLTYFQNEAQLEKSRLLSDRFSAERPKGSFSTLEIQRTEQGDSAMYLCASSSPGGEKLFFGSGTQLSVL.

The V and J genes are TRBV29-1 and TRBJ1-1; 8 positions match TRBD1. This CDR3 contains 13 residues. After removal of 3 bases from V and 4 bases from J, the junction contained 4 bases not matched to a gene. Germline V gives CDR1 SQVTM, CDR2 ANQGSEA. The DNA of the CDR3 is TGCAGCGTTGAGACAGGGGTAGGCACTGAAGCTTTCTTT. This translates into CSVETGVGTEAFF.

The rearrangement joins TRBV30 to TRBJ2-3; no reliable D call. The CDR3 runs to 14 residues. The germline CDR1 and CDR2 sequences are GTSNPN and SVGIG (reference sequence). V was trimmed by 0 bases and J by 3 bases, leaving 10 bases between them. The CDR3 nucleotides are TGTGCCTGGAGTGTATTAGGCAGAACAGATACGCAGTATTTT. It translates to CAWSVLGRTDTQYF.

This sequence joins TRBV15 and TRBJ2-1; TRBD2 might be the D (5 bases). The CDR3 is 13 residues long. The germline V gene has CDR1 LNHNV and CDR2 YYDKDF (reference sequence). Trimming cost V 1 base and J 9 bases, with 10 bases left between them. The CDR3 sequence: CATSRGESGEQFF. The CDR3 DNA follows: TGTGCCACCAGCAGAGGGGAGTCTGGTGAGCAGTTCTTC.

The chain couples TRBV9 to TRBJ2-7; the match to TRBD2 covers 9 bases. This CDR3 spans 14 amino acids. Trimming at V came to 0 bases and at J to 7 bases, leaving 5 bases not matched to a gene. Germline CDR1 and CDR2: SGDLS and YYNGEE. CDR3 sequence: CASSVDAGGREQYF. The CDR3 DNA reads as TGTGCCAGCAGCGTAGATGCGGGAGGGCGGGAGCAGTACTTC. The full variable domain, with the rest looked up from reference TRBV9 and TRBJ2-7, is DSGVTQTPKHLITATGQRVTLRCSPRSGDLSVYWYQQSLDQGLQFLIQYYNGEERAKGNILERFSAQQFPDLHSELNLSSLELGDSALYFCASSVDAGGREQYFGPGTRLTVT.

This rearrangement joins TRBV5-6 to TRBJ2-5, with D perhaps matching TRBD1 or TRBD2 (6 bases each). The CDR3 totals 14 residues. V shed 2 bases and J shed 0 bases, with 8 bases lying between them. Germline V CDR1 and CDR2: SGHDT, YYEEEE. CDR3 sequence reads: CASSLGGNQETQYF. In nucleotides, the CDR3 is TGTGCCAGCAGCTTAGGGGGGAACCAAGAGACCCAGTACTTC.